Presented here are 8 T cell receptor beta chains from one specimen sequenced in a study of HIV-infected children after antiretroviral therapy interruption. RNA-based 3' RACE libraries used unique molecular identifiers. MiXCR was run by TCRdb on the 3' RACE reads, yielding one entry per CDR3 protein. The sample has fewer than 45,000 distinct CDR3 sequences, approximately 7% seen once; the top ten hold approximately 0.97%. Treatment given: PENTA 11 planned treatment interruption arm or continuous ART arm. The source was CD45RA+ CD4+ T cells from PBMCs, pooled from several time points, collected from a donor given antiretroviral therapy, either interrupted or continuous. Subset given: naive CD4+ CD45RA+ CD45RO- T cells. Receptor source: a pool of human donors with HIV.

This clonotype came up many times. The V call is TRBV2, the J call TRBJ1-1; TRBD1 might be the D (6 bases). Germline V gene data show CDR1 as SNHLY and CDR2 as FYNNEI. The CDR3 consists of 13 residues. Between the trimmed V and J ends, which lost 6 bases and 4 bases, there was a span of 12 bases. As DNA, the CDR3 is TGTGCCAGCAGGAGGACAGAAGGCACTGAAGCTTTCTTT. Protein product: CASRRTEGTEAFF.

Ten or more counts support this clonotype. This sequence joins TRBV6-5 and TRBJ1-1; TRBD1 matches 8 bases. With V trimmed by 2 bases and J by 4 bases, 3 bases remained unmatched. This CDR3 is 14 amino acids long. In germline, CDR1 is MNHEY, CDR2 SVGAGI. The CDR3 sequence is CASSYDRGATEAFF. In nucleotides, the CDR3 is TGTGCCAGCAGTTACGACAGGGGCGCCACTGAAGCTTTCTTT.

This clonotype was counted many times. The rearrangement links TRBV10-1 to TRBJ2-4; 9 bases are a match to TRBD2. This CDR3 has 15 amino acids. Looked up from germline, CDR1 is WNHNN and CDR2 is SYGVQD (reference sequence). After removal of 1 base from V and 4 bases from J, the junction contained 2 bases not matched to a gene. The CDR3 here is CASSELTSGKNIQYF. The CDR3 region has the DNA TGCGCCAGCAGTGAGTTGACTAGCGGAAAAAACATTCAGTACTTC.

This clonotype showed up many times. The chain has TRBV20-1 and TRBJ1-4, with D hard to call. CDR3 length: 13 amino acids. The germline V gene has CDR1 DFQATT and CDR2 SNEGSKA (reference sequence). V shed 3 bases and J shed 4 bases, with 9 bases lying between them. This CDR3 is CSARNPVNEKLFF. In DNA form, the CDR3 reads TGCAGTGCTAGGAATCCGGTTAATGAAAAACTGTTTTTT.

This clonotype was detected many times. The V gene is TRBV5-1, the J gene TRBJ2-1; no reliable D call. V gave up 0 bases and J gave up 1 base, with 11 bases separating them. This CDR3 is built from 16 residues. Germline V gene sequence: CDR1 SGHRS, CDR2 YFSETQ. CDR3 loop: CASSLELSISYNEQFF. The CDR3 DNA sequence: TGCGCCAGCAGCTTGGAATTGTCGATTTCCTACAATGAGCAGTTCTTC.

This clonotype was seen at least ten times. The chain has TRBV5-1 and TRBJ2-7, with 7 positions matching TRBD1. Germline CDR1 SGHRS, CDR2 YFSETQ. The ends lost 5 bases at V and 0 bases at J; junction bases unmatched: 11. This CDR3 is built from 16 residues. CDR3 sequence reads: CASSTEMGQSSYEQYF. In DNA form, the CDR3 reads TGCGCCAGCAGTACAGAAATGGGACAGAGCTCCTACGAGCAGTACTTC.

This clonotype has ten or more counts. V gene TRBV24-1 combines with J gene TRBJ2-6; D is possibly TRBD2 (6 bases). Germline lookup yields CDR1 KGHDR and CDR2 SFDVKD. The CDR3 totals 15 residues. The V gene lost 4 bases and the J gene lost 4 bases, with 10 bases spanning the gap. CDR3 sequence: CATSEAGRGANVLTF. Here the CDR3 DNA reads TGTGCCACCAGTGAGGCAGGGAGGGGGGCCAACGTCCTGACTTTC.

Ten or more counts support this clonotype. This chain connects TRBV12-3 or TRBV12-4 to TRBJ2-5; 7 bases are shared with TRBD2. The CDR3 contains 17 residues. V was clipped by 3 bases and J by 2 bases; unmatched bases: 12. The CDR3 DNA reads TGTGCCAGCAGTTTGTGGGGGGTAGCGGGTATACAAGAGACCCAGTACTTC. Its translation is CASSLWGVAGIQETQYF.